This T cell receptor beta chain was retrieved from a study of T cells in localized non-small cell lung cancer. Study-wide results and caveats: Clonality of T cells reached its maximum in uninvolved adjacent lung, surpassing tumor. Heterogeneity within the tumor remains possible, as just one region underwent sequencing. Longer overall survival associated with higher blood T cell density; shorter survival with higher adjacent-lung clonality. The appearance of a median 57 of the top 100 tumor clones was seen in adjacent lung.

This CDR3 contains 16 residues. J gave up 8 bases and V 5 bases, and 12 bases lay outside the gene matches. Germline loops: CDR1 LNHDA, CDR2 SQIVND (reference sequence). The table came from immunoSEQ multiplex PCR; TCRdb's copy has only in-frame clones and leaves some out. The table shows tens of thousands of clones, with roughly 90% occurring only once. In regard to this clone: Its antigen is not known.

The J gene is TRBJ1-5, the V gene TRBV19; 10 bases are a match to TRBD1. The source is a woman aged 40-70 years with stage I lung adenocarcinoma. The sequenced sample was peripheral blood, obtained before any cancer treatment. CDR3 loop: CASSLLSGQGYEPQHF. The CDR3, as DNA: TGTGCCAGTAGTCTTCTCTCGGGACAGGGGTATGAGCCCCAGCATTTT.